These 28 T cell receptor beta chains came from one sample sequenced in a study of shared clonotypes between healthy human individuals. TCRdb's table, derived via immunoSEQ multiplex PCR, lists solely in-frame clones and lacks some. The repertoire consists of roughly 570,000 clones, with 95% to 98% occurring once and the leading ten covering more than 0.3%. Naive-designated CD8 cells lacked CD45RO, were positively enriched for CCR7, and omitted terminally differentiated effector memory CD45RA+ cells. The specimen sequenced was naive CD8+ T cells sorted from blood. The receptor set was obtained from a man aged 25-45 years in good health.

V usage is TRBV7-9 and J usage is TRBJ2-7; 11 bases map to TRBD1. Looked up from germline, CDR1 is SEHNR and CDR2 is FQNEAQ (reference sequence). J lost 3 bases, V lost 4 bases, and 11 bases had no gene match. CDR3 length equals 17 residues. CDR3 in DNA: TGTGCCAGCAGCTCGACCCAAACCGGGACAGGGGGCTACGAGCAGTACTTC. Protein sequence: CASSSTQTGTGGYEQYF.

The V call is TRBV27, the J call TRBJ2-1; 11 positions match TRBD2. Per germline, CDR1 MNHEY and CDR2 SMNVEV (reference sequence). V gave up 6 bases and J gave up 3 bases; unmatched junction bases: 16. The CDR3 extends over 19 amino acids. CDR3 region: CASRGGGGVAGGLYNEQFF. The DNA for the CDR3 is TGTGCCAGCAGAGGTGGAGGGGGCGTAGCGGGAGGGCTCTACAATGAGCAGTTCTTC.

This clone was counted between two and nine times. This chain connects TRBV6-6 to TRBJ2-7, with D maybe TRBD2 (5 bases). This CDR3 comprises 16 residues. Germline values: CDR1 MNHNY, CDR2 SVGAGI (reference sequence). V was pared by 0 bases and J by 7 bases, with 19 bases between. The DNA of the CDR3 is TGTGCCAGCAGTTACTCCTTGGAGGTGTCGCTAGAGGAGCAGTACTTC. This translates into CASSYSLEVSLEEQYF.

The chain is built from TRBV14 and TRBJ1-1; tentatively, D is TRBD1 (6 bases). Germline assignment: CDR1 SGHDN and CDR2 FVKESK. The CDR3 consists of 14 residues. Trimming removed 4 bases from V and 8 bases from J, with 17 bases in between. The CDR3 nucleotides are TGTGCCAGCAGCCCGACAGGATTTTGGTTGGAAGCTTTCTTT. This encodes CASSPTGFWLEAFF.

The chain joins TRBV7-9 to TRBJ2-3; D not certain. V was trimmed by 0 bases and J by 1 base, leaving 5 bases between them. This CDR3 has 14 residues. CDR1 and CDR2 from the germline V gene are SEHNR and FQNEAQ (reference sequence). Here the CDR3 DNA reads TGTGCCAGCAGCTTAGCGGACGGCACAGATACGCAGTATTTT. Translating it yields CASSLADGTDTQYF.

This chain links TRBV28 with TRBJ2-7; D is uncertain. The V gene lost 4 bases and the J gene lost 3 bases, with 19 bases spanning the gap. The CDR3 totals 16 residues. CDR1 MDHEN and CDR2 SYDVKM come from the germline V gene. The DNA for the CDR3 is TGTGCCAGCAGTTCAGGTCTTATAGTGTCTTACTACGAGCAGTACTTC. Translating gives CASSSGLIVSYYEQYF.

The sample holds one count of this clone. The chain links TRBV7-2 to TRBJ2-7; D unclear. The CDR3 runs 13 residues. The V end lost 7 bases, the J end lost 1 base, and 11 bases lay between the germline ends. The germline gives CDR1 SGHTA, CDR2 FQGNSA. The CDR3 sequence is CASINLRSYEQYF. CDR3 nucleotide sequence: TGTGCCAGCATCAACCTGAGATCCTACGAGCAGTACTTC.

This rearrangement joins TRBV28 to TRBJ1-2, with TRBD1 identical over 7 bases. Germline V lookup: CDR1 MDHEN, CDR2 SYDVKM. The trim removed 6 bases at V and 4 bases at J, leaving 8 bases unmatched. This CDR3 is built from 14 residues. The CDR3 here is CASSSLTGSYGYTF. CDR3 nucleotide sequence: TGTGCCAGCAGCTCCCTGACAGGGAGCTATGGCTACACCTTC.

The rearrangement links TRBV7-9 to TRBJ2-7, with D possibly matching TRBD2 (5 bases). The CDR3 contains 15 residues. Germline V lookup: CDR1 SEHNR, CDR2 FQNEAQ (reference sequence). V lost 5 bases to trimming and J lost 7 bases, with 21 bases between them. The CDR3 reads CASSLSGRNPGEQYF. In nucleotides, the CDR3 is TGTGCCAGCAGCCTCTCGGGCCGAAACCCGGGGGAGCAGTACTTC.

The chain joins TRBV16 to TRBJ2-7, with D perhaps matching TRBD1 (6 bases). V was pared by 2 bases and J by 0 bases, with 11 bases between. CDR1 KGHSY and CDR2 FQNENV come from the germline V gene. The CDR3 has 15 residues. The CDR3 region is CASSQSRDNSYEQYF. The CDR3 DNA is TGTGCCAGCAGCCAAAGTCGGGACAACTCCTACGAGCAGTACTTC.

As to this clone: The same CDR3 also results from other DNA sequences found in this sample. This chain connects TRBV27 to TRBJ2-7, with TRBD2 matching 10 bases. The length of the CDR3 is 15 residues. Looked up from germline, CDR1 is MNHEY and CDR2 is SMNVEV (reference sequence). Trimming removed 3 bases from V and 4 bases from J; junction bases left unmatched: 6. CDR3 nucleotide sequence: TGTGCCAGCAGTTTTTTGGCTAGCGGGAGTTACGAGCAGTACTTC. As protein: CASSFLASGSYEQYF.

The CDR3 region has the DNA TGTGCCAGCAGTGACAGACAGAGACGCACAGATACGCAGTATTTT. This codes for CASSDRQRRTDTQYF. V gene TRBV27 combines with J gene TRBJ2-3, with D perhaps TRBD1 (5 bases). This CDR3 spans 15 amino acids. The V gene's germline CDR1 is MNHEY and CDR2 SMNVEV (reference sequence). Deletions cut 5 bases from V and 1 base from J, with 13 bases between.

The V call is TRBV28, the J call TRBJ2-7; tentative D call: TRBD2 (5 bases). The V end lost 5 bases, the J end lost 2 bases, and 13 bases lay between the germline ends. From germline, CDR1 is MDHEN and CDR2 SYDVKM. CDR3 length equals 14 residues. CDR3 in amino acids: CASSMYGNPYEQYF. In DNA, the CDR3 is TGTGCCAGCAGTATGTACGGGAATCCCTACGAGCAGTACTTC.

The chain uses TRBV4-1 and TRBJ1-1; D is perhaps TRBD1 (6 bases). V lost 4 bases and J 3 bases, leaving 12 bases between the germline ends. Germline assignment: CDR1 MGHRA and CDR2 YSYEKL. The CDR3 runs 14 residues. The CDR3: CASSRTDRDTEAFF. CDR3 in DNA: TGCGCCAGCAGCCGGACAGACAGAGACACTGAAGCTTTCTTT.

The chain joins TRBV7-9 to TRBJ2-3; D unresolved. Trimming shortened V by 5 bases and J by 4 bases, and 7 bases separated the two germline ends. This CDR3 comprises 12 residues. Germline CDR1 and CDR2: SEHNR and FQNEAQ (reference sequence). The CDR3 reads CASSPRPDTQYF. The CDR3 DNA reads TGTGCCAGCAGCCCTCGCCCAGATACGCAGTATTTT.

The J gene is TRBJ1-5, the V gene TRBV27; D is perhaps TRBD1 (6 bases). Trimming cost V 5 bases and J 1 base, with 9 bases left between them. CDR3 length: 14 amino acids. From germline, CDR1 is MNHEY and CDR2 SMNVEV (reference sequence). The CDR3 here is CASSGGVSNQPQHF. In nucleotides, the CDR3 is TGTGCCAGCAGTGGGGGCGTAAGCAATCAGCCCCAGCATTTT.

V is TRBV6-5 and J is TRBJ2-1; D perhaps matches TRBD1 (5 bases). Germline CDR1 is MNHEY and CDR2 is SVGAGI. This CDR3 is built from 14 residues. The germline V and J ends were trimmed by 4 bases and 8 bases, with 15 bases remaining between them. CDR3 loop: CASSLGLAGHEQFF. The CDR3 bases are TGTGCCAGCAGTTTGGGGCTCGCCGGGCATGAGCAGTTCTTC.

The chain couples TRBV7-9 to TRBJ2-3, with D perhaps matching TRBD2 (6 bases). Germline lookup yields CDR1 SEHNR and CDR2 FQNEAQ (reference sequence). The CDR3 has 15 amino acids. The V end was cut by 5 bases, the J end by 2 bases, with 14 bases between. The CDR3 loop reads CASSDRAGITDTQYF. DNA of the CDR3: TGTGCCAGCAGCGATCGGGCGGGGATCACAGATACGCAGTATTTT.

The J gene is TRBJ2-7, the V gene TRBV7-9, with 8 bases lining up with TRBD1. The CDR3 is 13 amino acids. CDR1 and CDR2 (germline): SEHNR, FQNEAQ (reference sequence). The junction had 6 bases not matched to a gene; V was cut back by 6 bases and J by 5 bases. The CDR3 sequence is CASSGQGGHEQYF. In DNA form, the CDR3 reads TGTGCCAGCAGTGGACAGGGTGGCCACGAGCAGTACTTC. Using reference TRBV7-9 and TRBJ2-7 for the parts outside the CDR3, the full variable domain is DTGVSQNPRHKITKRGQNVTFRCDPISEHNRLYWYRQTLGQGPEFLTYFQNEAQLEKSRLLSDRFSAERPKGSFSTLEIQRTEQGDSAMYLCASSGQGGHEQYFGPGTRLTVT.

This chain uses TRBV5-1 with TRBJ1-4; no clear D. The V end was cut by 4 bases, the J end by 0 bases, with 13 bases between. The CDR3 loop spans 16 amino acids. Germline V gives CDR1 SGHRS, CDR2 YFSETQ. In DNA form, the CDR3 reads TGCGCCAGCAGCCCCGTCGGAGACTCAACTAATGAAAAACTGTTTTTT. Residues: CASSPVGDSTNEKLFF. The full variable domain, rest sourced from reference TRBV5-1 and TRBJ1-4, is KAGVTQTPRYLIKTRGQQVTLSCSPISGHRSVSWYQQTPGQGLQFLFEYFSETQRNKGNFPGRFSGRQFSNSRSEMNVSTLELGDSALYLCASSPVGDSTNEKLFFGSGTQLSVL.

The chain couples TRBV5-1 to TRBJ2-6, with D possibly matching TRBD1 (6 bases). The CDR3 covers 18 residues. V was clipped by 0 bases and J by 2 bases, with 15 bases between them. Germline V CDR1 and CDR2: SGHRS, YFSETQ. CDR3: CASSLVQGSSAGANVLTF. CDR3 nucleotide sequence: TGCGCCAGCAGCTTGGTACAGGGTTCTTCTGCTGGGGCCAACGTCCTGACTTTC. The variable domain in full, with the rest retrieved from reference TRBV5-1 and TRBJ2-6, is KAGVTQTPRYLIKTRGQQVTLSCSPISGHRSVSWYQQTPGQGLQFLFEYFSETQRNKGNFPGRFSGRQFSNSRSEMNVSTLELGDSALYLCASSLVQGSSAGANVLTFGAGSRLTVL.

This clone was recorded once. V usage is TRBV30 and J usage is TRBJ2-5, with TRBD2 as a possible D gene (5 bases). CDR1 and CDR2 (germline): GTSNPN, SVGIG (reference sequence). The length of the CDR3 is 14 residues. V lost 4 bases to trimming and J lost 1 base, with 13 bases between them. CDR3 in DNA: TGTGCCTGGACACTCAAGCGGAGCCAAGAGACCCAGTACTTC. Encoded protein: CAWTLKRSQETQYF. Variable domain in full (rest from reference TRBV30 and TRBJ2-5): SQTIHQWPATLVQPVGSPLSLECTVEGTSNPNLYWYRQAAGRGLQLLFYSVGIGQISSEVPQNLSASRPQDRQFILSSKKLLLSDSGFYLCAWTLKRSQETQYFGPGTRLLVL.

The J gene is TRBJ2-7, the V gene TRBV9, with 13 nucleotides matching TRBD2. CDR1 and CDR2 (germline): SGDLS, YYNGEE. The CDR3 is 17 residues long. V lost 0 bases, J lost 2 bases, and 5 bases stayed unmatched. The CDR3 region has the DNA TGTGCCAGCAGCGTAGATATTGGGACTAGCGGGACCTACGAGCAGTACTTC. Residues: CASSVDIGTSGTYEQYF.

The table lists this clone with a count of one. The V call is TRBV29-1, the J call TRBJ2-7; D call uncertain. The CDR3 totals 11 residues. V lost 6 bases and J 0 bases, leaving 6 bases between the germline ends. The germline V gene encodes CDR1 SQVTM and CDR2 ANQGSEA. CDR3 amino acids: CSVDGSYEQYF. For the CDR3, the DNA is TGCAGCGTGGACGGCTCCTACGAGCAGTACTTC.

This clone showed up just once. J is TRBJ2-5 and V is TRBV5-1, with TRBD2 as a possible D gene (7 bases). Trimming stripped 0 bases from V and 5 bases from J, with 14 bases between. The CDR3 is 15 amino acids. Per the germline V gene, CDR1 is SGHRS and CDR2 is YFSETQ. CDR3 residues: CASSLAARGGETQYF. In nucleotides, the CDR3 is TGCGCCAGCAGCTTGGCGGCCAGGGGAGGGGAGACCCAGTACTTC.

V usage is TRBV7-9 and J usage is TRBJ2-1; D call uncertain. Germline V gene sequence: CDR1 SEHNR, CDR2 FQNEAQ (reference sequence). V shed 2 bases and J shed 0 bases, with 11 bases lying between them. The CDR3 loop spans 16 amino acids. DNA of the CDR3: TGTGCCAGCAGCTTATTTGGGTCAGGCTCCTACAATGAGCAGTTCTTC. As protein: CASSLFGSGSYNEQFF.

On this clone: Other DNA sequences in this sample translate to the same CDR3. This sequence joins TRBV7-8 and TRBJ2-1; the D is unclear. CDR1 and CDR2 from the germline V gene are SGHVS and FQNEAQ. Trimming took 0 bases from V and 0 from J, leaving 12 bases between them. This CDR3 spans 17 amino acids. CDR3 DNA sequence: TGTGCCAGCAGCTTAGCTCTTACCGTTAGCTCCTACAATGAGCAGTTCTTC. As protein: CASSLALTVSSYNEQFF.

The CDR3: CASSQGAGAYEQYF. CDR3 nucleotide sequence: TGCGCCAGCAGCCAGGGGGCCGGGGCCTACGAGCAGTACTTC. The chain links TRBV4-1 to TRBJ2-7; maybe TRBD1 (6 bases). The CDR3 runs 14 residues. Germline V lookup: CDR1 MGHRA, CDR2 YSYEKL. The ends were cut back, 3 bases at V and 2 bases at J, with 11 bases in the middle.